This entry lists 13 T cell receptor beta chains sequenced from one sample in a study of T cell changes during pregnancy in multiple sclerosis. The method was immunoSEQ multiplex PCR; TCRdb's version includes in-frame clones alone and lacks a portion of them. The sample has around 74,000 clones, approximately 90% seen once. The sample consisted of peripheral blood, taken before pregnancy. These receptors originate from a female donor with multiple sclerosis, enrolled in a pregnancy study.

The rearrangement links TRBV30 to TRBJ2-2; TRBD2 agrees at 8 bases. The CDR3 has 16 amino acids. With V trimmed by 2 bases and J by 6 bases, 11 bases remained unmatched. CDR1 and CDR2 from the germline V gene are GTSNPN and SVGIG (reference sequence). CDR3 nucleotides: TGTGCCTGGAGTCAGCGGGAGTCCGGCTTGGCCGGGGAGCTGTTTTTT. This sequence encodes CAWSQRESGLAGELFF.

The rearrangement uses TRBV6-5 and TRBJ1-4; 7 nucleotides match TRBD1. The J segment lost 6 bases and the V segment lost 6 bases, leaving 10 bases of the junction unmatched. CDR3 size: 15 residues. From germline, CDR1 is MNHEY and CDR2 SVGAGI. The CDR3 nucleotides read TGTGCCAGCAGCCCCCGACAGGGTTGGGATGAAAAACTGTTTTTT. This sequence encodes CASSPRQGWDEKLFF.

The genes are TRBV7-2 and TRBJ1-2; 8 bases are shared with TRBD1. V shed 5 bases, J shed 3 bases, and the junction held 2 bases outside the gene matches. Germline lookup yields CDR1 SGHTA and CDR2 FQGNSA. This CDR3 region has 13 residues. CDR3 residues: CASSGQGDYGYTF. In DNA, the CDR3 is TGTGCCAGCAGCGGACAGGGAGACTATGGCTACACCTTC.

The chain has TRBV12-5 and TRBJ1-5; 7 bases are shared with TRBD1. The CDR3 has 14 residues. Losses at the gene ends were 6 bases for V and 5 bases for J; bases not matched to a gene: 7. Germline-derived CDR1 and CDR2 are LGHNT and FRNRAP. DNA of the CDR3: TGTGCTAGTGGCCTCGACAGGGACTATCAGCCCCAGCATTTT. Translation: CASGLDRDYQPQHF. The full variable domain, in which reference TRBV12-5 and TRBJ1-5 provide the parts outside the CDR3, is DARVTQTPRHKVTEMGQEVTMRCQPILGHNTVFWYRQTMMQGLELLAYFRNRAPLDDSGMPKDRFSAEMPDATLATLKIQPSEPRDSAVYFCASGLDRDYQPQHFGDGTRLSIL.

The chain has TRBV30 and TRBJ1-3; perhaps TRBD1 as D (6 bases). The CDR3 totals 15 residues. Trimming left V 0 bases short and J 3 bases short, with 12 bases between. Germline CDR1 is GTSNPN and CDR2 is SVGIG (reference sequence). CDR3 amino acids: CAWSVAGTFGNTIYF. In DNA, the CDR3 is TGTGCCTGGAGTGTAGCCGGGACATTTGGAAACACCATATATTTT.

DNA for the CDR3: TGTGCCAGCAAAATGGCGGCCTATGGCTACACCTTC. It codes for CASKMAAYGYTF. The V call is TRBV7-9, the J call TRBJ1-2, with unresolved D. Trimming removed 7 bases at V and 4 bases at J, with 10 bases between. Germline V lookup: CDR1 SEHNR, CDR2 FQNEAQ (reference sequence). The CDR3 covers 12 residues.

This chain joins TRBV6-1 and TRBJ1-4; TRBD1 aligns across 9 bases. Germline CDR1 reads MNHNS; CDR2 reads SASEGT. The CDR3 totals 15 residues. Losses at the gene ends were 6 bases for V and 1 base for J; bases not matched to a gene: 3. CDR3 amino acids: CASRTGQGTNEKLFF. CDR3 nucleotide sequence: TGTGCCAGCAGGACGGGACAGGGAACTAATGAAAAACTGTTTTTT.

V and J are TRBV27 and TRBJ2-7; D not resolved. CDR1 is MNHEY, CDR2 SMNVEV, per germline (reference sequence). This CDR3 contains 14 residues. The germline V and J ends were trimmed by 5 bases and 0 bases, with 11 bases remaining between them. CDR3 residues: CASSVDIFSYEQYF. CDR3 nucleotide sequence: TGTGCCAGCAGTGTAGACATCTTCTCCTACGAGCAGTACTTC.

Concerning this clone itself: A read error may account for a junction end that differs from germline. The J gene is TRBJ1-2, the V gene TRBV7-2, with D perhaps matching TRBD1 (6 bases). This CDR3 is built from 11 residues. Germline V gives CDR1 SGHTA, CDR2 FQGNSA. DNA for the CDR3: TGTGCCAGCAGCTTAATTGGACAGTCATTTTTC. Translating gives CASSLIGQSFF.

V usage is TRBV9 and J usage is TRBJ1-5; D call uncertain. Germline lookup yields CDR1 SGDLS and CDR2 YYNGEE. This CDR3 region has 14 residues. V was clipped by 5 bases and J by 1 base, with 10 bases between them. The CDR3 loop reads CASSQNPSNQPQHF. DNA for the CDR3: TGTGCCAGCAGTCAAAATCCCAGCAATCAGCCCCAGCATTTT. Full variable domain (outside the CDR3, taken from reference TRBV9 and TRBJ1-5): DSGVTQTPKHLITATGQRVTLRCSPRSGDLSVYWYQQSLDQGLQFLIQYYNGEERAKGNILERFSAQQFPDLHSELNLSSLELGDSALYFCASSQNPSNQPQHFGDGTRLSIL.

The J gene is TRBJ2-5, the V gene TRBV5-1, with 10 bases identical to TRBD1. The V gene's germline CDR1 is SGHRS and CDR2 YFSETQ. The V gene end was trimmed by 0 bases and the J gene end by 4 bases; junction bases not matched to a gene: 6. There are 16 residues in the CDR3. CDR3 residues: CASSLETGGSGETQYF. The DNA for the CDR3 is TGCGCCAGCAGCTTGGAGACAGGGGGCTCAGGAGAGACCCAGTACTTC.

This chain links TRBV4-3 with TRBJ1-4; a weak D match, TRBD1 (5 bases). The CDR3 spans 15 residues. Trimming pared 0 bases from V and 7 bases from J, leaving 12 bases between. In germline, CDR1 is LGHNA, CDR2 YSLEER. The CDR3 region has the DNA TGCGCCAGCAGCCAAGACAGGGTCTGGAGTGAAAAACTGTTTTTT. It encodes CASSQDRVWSEKLFF.

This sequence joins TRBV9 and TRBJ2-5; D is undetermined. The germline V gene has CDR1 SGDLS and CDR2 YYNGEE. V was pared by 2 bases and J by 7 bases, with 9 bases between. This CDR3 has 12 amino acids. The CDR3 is CASSVSSGTQYF. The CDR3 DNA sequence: TGTGCCAGCAGCGTCTCTTCGGGGACCCAGTACTTC.